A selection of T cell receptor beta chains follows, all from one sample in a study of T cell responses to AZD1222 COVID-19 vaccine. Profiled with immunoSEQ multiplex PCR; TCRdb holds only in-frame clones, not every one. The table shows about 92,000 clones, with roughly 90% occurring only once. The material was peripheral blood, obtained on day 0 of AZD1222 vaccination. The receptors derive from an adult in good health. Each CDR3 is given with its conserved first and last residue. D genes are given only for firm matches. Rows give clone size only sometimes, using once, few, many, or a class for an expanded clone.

CDR3nt: TGTGCCATGAGCTCAGGGGGACTCAATCAGCCCCAGCATTTT; CDR3aa: CAMSSGGLNQPQHF; j_gene: TRBJ1-5; abundance: many; v_gene: TRBV28; d_gene: TRBD1
CDR3nt: TGTGCCAGCAGCCAAGCACTGATCCCCGGAGAGACCCAGTACTTC; CDR3aa: CASSQALIPGETQYF; j_gene: TRBJ2-5; abundance: NA; v_gene: TRBV3-1/TRBV3-2; d_gene: NA
CDR3nt: TGCAGCGTTGAGGCTAGCGGGATCAGGGAGACCCAGTACTTC; CDR3aa: CSVEASGIRETQYF; j_gene: TRBJ2-5; abundance: NA; v_gene: TRBV29-1; d_gene: TRBD2
CDR3nt: TGCGCCAGCTCTGCGAGGGTGGAGACCGGGGAGCTGTTTTTT; CDR3aa: CASSARVETGELFF; j_gene: TRBJ2-2; abundance: NA; v_gene: TRBV5-1; d_gene: NA
CDR3nt: TGTGCCATCAGTGCAGGAGGGCGCAATGCCAAAAACATTCAGTACTTC; CDR3aa: CAISAGGRNAKNIQYF; j_gene: TRBJ2-4; abundance: NA; v_gene: TRBV10-3; d_gene: NA
CDR3nt: TGTGCCACCAGCAGAGGCCTAGCTGGTTACGAGCAGTACTTC; CDR3aa: CATSRGLAGYEQYF; j_gene: TRBJ2-7; abundance: NA; v_gene: TRBV15; d_gene: NA
CDR3nt: TGTGCCAGCAGCCTCGTTGACGGGGTTAATTCACCCCTCCACTTT; CDR3aa: CASSLVDGVNSPLHF; j_gene: TRBJ1-6; abundance: NA; v_gene: TRBV9; d_gene: NA
CDR3nt: TGCGCCAGCAGCTTGGCCTTTGAGAAAGAAGCAAAATATGGCTACACCTTC; CDR3aa: CASSLAFEKEAKYGYTF; j_gene: TRBJ1-2; abundance: NA; v_gene: TRBV5-1; d_gene: NA
CDR3nt: TGTGCCATCAGTGAGGCCAGTCCAGGAAACACCATATATTTT; CDR3aa: CAISEASPGNTIYF; j_gene: TRBJ1-3; abundance: NA; v_gene: TRBV10-3; d_gene: NA
CDR3nt: TGTGCCACCAGCAGAGGGGGGGGAACTGAAGCTTTCTTT; CDR3aa: CATSRGGGTEAFF; j_gene: TRBJ1-1; abundance: once; v_gene: TRBV15; d_gene: NA
CDR3nt: TGCGCCAGCAGTGAGTCGCTAGAAGTTCCTGGCACAGATACGCAGTATTTT; CDR3aa: CASSESLEVPGTDTQYF; j_gene: TRBJ2-3; abundance: few; v_gene: TRBV10-1; d_gene: NA
CDR3nt: TGTGCCAGTAGTAGCATTACGGGACTAGCGCGGGGTGAGCAGTTCTTC; CDR3aa: CASSSITGLARGEQFF; j_gene: TRBJ2-1; abundance: NA; v_gene: TRBV19; d_gene: TRBD2
CDR3nt: TGTGCCAGCAGCGACCAGGGGGGGATTGAAAAACTGTTTTTT; CDR3aa: CASSDQGGIEKLFF; j_gene: TRBJ1-4; abundance: NA; v_gene: TRBV7-8; d_gene: TRBD1
CDR3nt: TGTGCCAGCAGTTACAGGGGGCGCGATGGCTACACCTTC; CDR3aa: CASSYRGRDGYTF; j_gene: TRBJ1-2; abundance: NA; v_gene: TRBV6-5; d_gene: TRBD1
CDR3nt: TGTGCCAGCAGTCAAACCATGACAAGGCCTAACTATGGCTACACCTTC; CDR3aa: CASSQTMTRPNYGYTF; j_gene: TRBJ1-2; abundance: few; v_gene: TRBV28; d_gene: NA
CDR3nt: TGTGCCAGCAGTGACACTTTAAGCAATCAGCCCCAGCATTTT; CDR3aa: CASSDTLSNQPQHF; j_gene: TRBJ1-5; abundance: few; v_gene: TRBV6-1; d_gene: NA
CDR3nt: TGTGCCAGCAGCTCGCTTTGGGGGCAATCTTACAATGAGCAGTTCTTC; CDR3aa: CASSSLWGQSYNEQFF; j_gene: TRBJ2-1; abundance: NA; v_gene: TRBV5-8; d_gene: NA
CDR3nt: TGTGCCAGCAGTGCCGGGAGGACTAGCGGGAGCATCAATGAGCAGTTCTTC; CDR3aa: CASSAGRTSGSINEQFF; j_gene: TRBJ2-1; abundance: NA; v_gene: TRBV27; d_gene: TRBD2
CDR3nt: TGTGCCAGCAGTCGGACTAGCGTGTACAATGAGCAGTTCTTC; CDR3aa: CASSRTSVYNEQFF; j_gene: TRBJ2-1; abundance: NA; v_gene: TRBV6-5; d_gene: TRBD2
CDR3nt: TGTGCCACCACCGGGACAGGGAGCACTGAAGCTTTCTTT; CDR3aa: CATTGTGSTEAFF; j_gene: TRBJ1-1; abundance: NA; v_gene: TRBV24-1; d_gene: TRBD1
CDR3nt: TGTGCCAGCTCACCACCCATGGGACAGGGAGATAGACAAGAGACCCAGTACTTC; CDR3aa: CASSPPMGQGDRQETQYF; j_gene: TRBJ2-5; abundance: NA; v_gene: TRBV18; d_gene: TRBD1
CDR3nt: TGTGCCATCGGTCATGAGCAGTTCTTC; CDR3aa: CAIGHEQFF; j_gene: TRBJ2-1; abundance: NA; v_gene: TRBV10-3; d_gene: NA
CDR3nt: TGTGCCAGCAGCCAAGATAGAACGGCAGGGAGCTATGGCTACACCTTC; CDR3aa: CASSQDRTAGSYGYTF; j_gene: TRBJ1-2; abundance: NA; v_gene: TRBV4-2; d_gene: NA
CDR3nt: TGTGCCAGCAGTTTACGGACAGGGTGGGGTCAGCCCCAGCATTTT; CDR3aa: CASSLRTGWGQPQHF; j_gene: TRBJ1-5; abundance: NA; v_gene: TRBV28; d_gene: TRBD1
CDR3nt: TGCGCCAGCAGCCCGGGACTAGCGGGAGGGGCCTACGAGCAGTACTTC; CDR3aa: CASSPGLAGGAYEQYF; j_gene: TRBJ2-7; abundance: NA; v_gene: TRBV5-1; d_gene: TRBD2
CDR3nt: TGTGCCAGCAGCCAAGATATGGGGGACATAAGCATGAACACTGAAGCTTTCTTT; CDR3aa: CASSQDMGDISMNTEAFF; j_gene: TRBJ1-1; abundance: NA; v_gene: TRBV3-1/TRBV3-2; d_gene: NA
CDR3nt: TGTGCCAGCACCCCCGTATTGGGGGCTGAGGGGAACACTGAAGCTTTCTTT; CDR3aa: CASTPVLGAEGNTEAFF; j_gene: TRBJ1-1; abundance: NA; v_gene: TRBV28; d_gene: NA
CDR3nt: TGTGCCAGCAGCGCCGACCCCGGGACAGGAGGTCGGAACACTGAAGCTTTCTTT; CDR3aa: CASSADPGTGGRNTEAFF; j_gene: TRBJ1-1; abundance: few; v_gene: TRBV7-9; d_gene: TRBD1
CDR3nt: TGTGCCAGCAGCCAAGAAGTCGCGGGAGGGATCACAGATACGCAGTATTTT; CDR3aa: CASSQEVAGGITDTQYF; j_gene: TRBJ2-3; abundance: NA; v_gene: TRBV3-1/TRBV3-2; d_gene: TRBD2
CDR3nt: TGTGCCAGCAGCGGGACCCAGAACTATGGCTACACCTTC; CDR3aa: CASSGTQNYGYTF; j_gene: TRBJ1-2; abundance: NA; v_gene: TRBV7-9; d_gene: NA
CDR3nt: TGTGCCATCAGTGAGTCGACGGGGCTTAAACTGTTTTTT; CDR3aa: CAISESTGLKLFF; j_gene: TRBJ1-4; abundance: NA; v_gene: TRBV10-3; d_gene: NA
CDR3nt: TGTGCCAGCAGGTTTCCGGGACTCTATAGTGGCTACACCTTC; CDR3aa: CASRFPGLYSGYTF; j_gene: TRBJ1-2; abundance: once; v_gene: TRBV5-6; d_gene: NA
CDR3nt: TGTGCCACCAGCAGAGCTCTAGGGACTAGCGAGATCAATGGTCCCTACAATGAGCAGTTCTTC; CDR3aa: CATSRALGTSEINGPYNEQFF; j_gene: TRBJ2-1; abundance: NA; v_gene: TRBV15; d_gene: TRBD2
CDR3nt: TGTGCCAGCAGCGTAGGACTAGCGGGGATCGCCTACGAGCAGTACTTC; CDR3aa: CASSVGLAGIAYEQYF; j_gene: TRBJ2-7; abundance: once; v_gene: TRBV9; d_gene: TRBD2
CDR3nt: TGTGCCAGTAGTGAGGAGGGAAGCGGAGCGACCTACGAGCAGTACTTC; CDR3aa: CASSEEGSGATYEQYF; j_gene: TRBJ2-7; abundance: NA; v_gene: TRBV19; d_gene: NA
CDR3nt: TGTGCCAGCAAGGGGGTCGGGGAGACCCAGTACTTC; CDR3aa: CASKGVGETQYF; j_gene: TRBJ2-5; abundance: NA; v_gene: TRBV7-9; d_gene: NA
CDR3nt: TGTGCCACGTATTTGAGGACAGAAACAGATACGCAGTATTTT; CDR3aa: CATYLRTETDTQYF; j_gene: TRBJ2-3; abundance: NA; v_gene: TRBV28; d_gene: NA
CDR3nt: TGTGCCAGCAGCCAAGCGACAGGGGCCTACAACACTGAAGCTTTCTTT; CDR3aa: CASSQATGAYNTEAFF; j_gene: TRBJ1-1; abundance: once; v_gene: TRBV3-1/TRBV3-2; d_gene: TRBD1
CDR3nt: TGTGCCAGCAGCCAAGGACTCGGACAGGGTAAAAACACCGGGGAGCTGTTTTTT; CDR3aa: CASSQGLGQGKNTGELFF; j_gene: TRBJ2-2; abundance: NA; v_gene: TRBV3-1/TRBV3-2; d_gene: TRBD1
CDR3nt: TGTGCCAGCAGTGACCCGGGACTAGAGGGAGGGCCACAGTTCTTC; CDR3aa: CASSDPGLEGGPQFF; j_gene: TRBJ2-1; abundance: NA; v_gene: TRBV6-4; d_gene: TRBD2
CDR3nt: TGTGCCACCAGTGATTCGGCTTTTAGGACAGATACGCAGTATTTT; CDR3aa: CATSDSAFRTDTQYF; j_gene: TRBJ2-3; abundance: NA; v_gene: TRBV24-1; d_gene: NA
CDR3nt: TGTGCCAGCAGCTTAGCAACGGGTCGAGGTGGCTACACCTTC; CDR3aa: CASSLATGRGGYTF; j_gene: TRBJ1-2; abundance: NA; v_gene: TRBV7-9; d_gene: NA
CDR3nt: TGTGCCAGCAGAGATTCACAGGGGGTTCGGGGCTACACCTTC; CDR3aa: CASRDSQGVRGYTF; j_gene: TRBJ1-2; abundance: NA; v_gene: TRBV27; d_gene: TRBD1
CDR3nt: TGCGCCAGCAGCTTGGCCCCGGTTTCTGGGGCCAACGTCCTGACTTTC; CDR3aa: CASSLAPVSGANVLTF; j_gene: TRBJ2-6; abundance: once; v_gene: TRBV5-1; d_gene: NA
CDR3nt: TGTGCCACCAGCATAAACTGGAGACAGGGAGAGACCCAGTACTTC; CDR3aa: CATSINWRQGETQYF; j_gene: TRBJ2-5; abundance: NA; v_gene: TRBV15; d_gene: TRBD1
CDR3nt: TGTGCCAGCAGTGACGATGCCGGCTCCTACAATGAGCAGTTCTTC; CDR3aa: CASSDDAGSYNEQFF; j_gene: TRBJ2-1; abundance: few; v_gene: TRBV6-4; d_gene: NA
CDR3nt: TGTGCCACCAGTCTTAGCAATCAGCCCCAGCATTTT; CDR3aa: CATSLSNQPQHF; j_gene: TRBJ1-5; abundance: NA; v_gene: TRBV24-1; d_gene: NA
CDR3nt: TGTGCCAGCAGCCCCGAGGTGGGACAGGGGAACTACAATGAGCAGTTCTTC; CDR3aa: CASSPEVGQGNYNEQFF; j_gene: TRBJ2-1; abundance: NA; v_gene: TRBV7-9; d_gene: TRBD1
CDR3nt: TGTGCCAGCAGTTCCGTCCAGGGCTATTCACCCCTCCACTTT; CDR3aa: CASSSVQGYSPLHF; j_gene: TRBJ1-6; abundance: NA; v_gene: TRBV6-2/TRBV6-3; d_gene: NA
CDR3nt: TGCGCCAGCAGCCGTAGGACTAGCGGGGACTACGAGCAGTACTTC; CDR3aa: CASSRRTSGDYEQYF; j_gene: TRBJ2-7; abundance: medium-sized; v_gene: TRBV5-1; d_gene: TRBD2
CDR3nt: TGTGCCAGCAGTTTGGGGCAATATCTCTCCTTC; CDR3aa: CASSLGQYLSF; j_gene: TRBJ1-2; abundance: NA; v_gene: TRBV27; d_gene: NA
CDR3nt: TGTGCCAGTAGTAGGGACGGAAATAGCAATCAGCCCCAGCATTTT; CDR3aa: CASSRDGNSNQPQHF; j_gene: TRBJ1-5; abundance: NA; v_gene: TRBV19; d_gene: NA
CDR3nt: TGTGCCAGCTCTGGGACTCAGCGGCCAGATACGCAGTATTTT; CDR3aa: CASSGTQRPDTQYF; j_gene: TRBJ2-3; abundance: NA; v_gene: TRBV18; d_gene: NA
CDR3nt: TGTGCCATCAGTGAGTCGACCGGTATCGGGGGCTACACCTTC; CDR3aa: CAISESTGIGGYTF; j_gene: TRBJ1-2; abundance: NA; v_gene: TRBV10-3; d_gene: NA
CDR3nt: TGTGCCAGTAGGCTCGATGATAGCTCCTACAATGAGCAGTTCTTC; CDR3aa: CASRLDDSSYNEQFF; j_gene: TRBJ2-1; abundance: NA; v_gene: TRBV19; d_gene: NA
CDR3nt: TGTGCCAGCGCCGGGACAGGGTCCCCGAACTACGAGCAGTACTTC; CDR3aa: CASAGTGSPNYEQYF; j_gene: TRBJ2-7; abundance: NA; v_gene: TRBV27; d_gene: TRBD1